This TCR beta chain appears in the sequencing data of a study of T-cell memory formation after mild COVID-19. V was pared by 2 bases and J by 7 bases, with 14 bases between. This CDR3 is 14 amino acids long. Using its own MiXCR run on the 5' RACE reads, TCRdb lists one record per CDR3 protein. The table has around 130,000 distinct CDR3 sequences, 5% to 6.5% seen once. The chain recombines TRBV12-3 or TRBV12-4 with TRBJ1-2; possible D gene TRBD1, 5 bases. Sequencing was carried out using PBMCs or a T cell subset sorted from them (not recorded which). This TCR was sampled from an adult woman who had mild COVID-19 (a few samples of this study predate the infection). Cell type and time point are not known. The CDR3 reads CASSLRGLQGGYTF. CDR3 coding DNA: TGTGCCAGCAGTTTAAGAGGGCTTCAGGGTGGCTACACCTTC.